This entry describes one TCR beta chain. The antigen is not known. The protocol was immunoSEQ multiplex PCR, while the TCRdb copy is restricted to in-frame clones and leaves out a portion. The top ten clones hold 1.5% to 2% of a sample with roughly 13,000 clones, roughly nine tenths of them seen once. The data originate from a study of T cells in narcolepsy. As for the study in general: Enrolled donors included narcolepsy type 1 or type 2 patients and healthy controls.

Study-wide findings and caveats: In some patient and control memory CD4+ samples, autoreactive clones were absent.

The sequence derives from a human donor with narcolepsy. The specimen was CD45RA- memory CD4+ T cells from PBMCs.

In DNA, the CDR3 is TGTGCCAGCAGTTCCCGACTAGCGGGGAACAATGAGCAGTTCTTC. Amino acid sequence: CASSSRLAGNNEQFF. The V and J genes are TRBV6-5 and TRBJ2-1; 11 bases agree with TRBD2. The V gene end was trimmed by 4 bases and the J gene end by 5 bases; junction bases not matched to a gene: 4. This CDR3 region has 15 residues. Looked up from germline, CDR1 is MNHEY and CDR2 is SVGAGI.